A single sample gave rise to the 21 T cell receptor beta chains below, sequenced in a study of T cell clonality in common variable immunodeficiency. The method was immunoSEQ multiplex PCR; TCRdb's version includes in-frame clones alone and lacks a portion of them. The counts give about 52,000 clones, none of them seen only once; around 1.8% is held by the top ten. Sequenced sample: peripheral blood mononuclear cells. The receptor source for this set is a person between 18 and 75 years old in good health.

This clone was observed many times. The CDR3 is CASSPAPIQGYRGNEQFF. CDR3 bases read: TGTGCCAGTAGCCCTGCCCCAATACAGGGTTATCGGGGCAATGAG. The rearrangement links TRBV19 to TRBJ2-1; D perhaps matches TRBD1 (6 bases). The sequence runs out 3 residues before the end of the CDR3; the remainder is reconstructed from the germline J gene. Germline CDR1 and CDR2: LNHDA and SQIVND (reference sequence). Deletions cut 6 bases from V and 6 bases from J, with 27 bases between. The CDR3 covers 18 residues.

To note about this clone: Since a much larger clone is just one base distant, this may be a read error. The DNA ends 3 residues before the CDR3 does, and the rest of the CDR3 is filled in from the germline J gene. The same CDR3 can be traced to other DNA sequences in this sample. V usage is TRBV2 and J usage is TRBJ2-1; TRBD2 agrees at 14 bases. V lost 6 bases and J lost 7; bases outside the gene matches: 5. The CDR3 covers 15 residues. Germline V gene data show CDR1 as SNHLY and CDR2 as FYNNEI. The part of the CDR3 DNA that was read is TGTGCCAGCAGGGGACTAGCGGGAGACGGTAATGAG. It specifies CASRGLAGDGNE. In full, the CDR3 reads CASRGLAGDGNEQFF.

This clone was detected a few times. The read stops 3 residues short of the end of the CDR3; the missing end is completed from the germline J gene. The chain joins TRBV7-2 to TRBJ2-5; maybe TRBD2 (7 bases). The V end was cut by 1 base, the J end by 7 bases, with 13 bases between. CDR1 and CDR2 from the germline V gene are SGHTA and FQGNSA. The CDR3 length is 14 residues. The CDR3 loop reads CASSLGGGRVTQYF. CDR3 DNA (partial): TGTGCCAGCAGCTTAGGGGGGGGCCGCGTGACC.

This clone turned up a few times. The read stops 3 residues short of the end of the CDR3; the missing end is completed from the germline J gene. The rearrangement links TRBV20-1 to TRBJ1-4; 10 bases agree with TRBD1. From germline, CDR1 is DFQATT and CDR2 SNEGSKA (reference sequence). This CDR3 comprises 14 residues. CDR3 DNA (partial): TGCAGTGCCCCGTCCGGGACAGGGGTCTCACCA. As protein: CSAPSGTGVSP. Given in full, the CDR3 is CSAPSGTGVSPLFF.

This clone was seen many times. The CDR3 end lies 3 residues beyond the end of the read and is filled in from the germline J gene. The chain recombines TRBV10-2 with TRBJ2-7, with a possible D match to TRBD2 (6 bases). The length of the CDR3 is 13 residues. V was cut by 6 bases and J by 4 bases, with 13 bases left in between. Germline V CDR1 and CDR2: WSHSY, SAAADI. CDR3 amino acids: CASRDPEGYEQYF. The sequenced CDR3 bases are TGCGCCAGCAGAGACCCGGAGGGGTACGAG.

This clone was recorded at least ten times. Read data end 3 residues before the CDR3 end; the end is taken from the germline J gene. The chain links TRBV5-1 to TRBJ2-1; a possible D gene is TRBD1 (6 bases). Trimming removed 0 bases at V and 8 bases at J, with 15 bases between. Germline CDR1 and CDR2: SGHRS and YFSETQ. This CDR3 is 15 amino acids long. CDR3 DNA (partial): TGCGCCAGCAGCTTGGCCAGGGGTTCTTTCTATGAG. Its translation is CASSLARGSFYE. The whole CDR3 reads CASSLARGSFYEQFF.

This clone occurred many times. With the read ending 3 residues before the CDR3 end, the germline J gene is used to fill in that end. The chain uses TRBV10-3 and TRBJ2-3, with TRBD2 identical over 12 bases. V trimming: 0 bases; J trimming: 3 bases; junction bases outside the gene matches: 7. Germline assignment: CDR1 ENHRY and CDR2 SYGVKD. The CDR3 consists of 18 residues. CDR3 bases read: TGTGCCATCAGTGAGTCTAGTACTAGCGGGGGGAAGACAGATACG. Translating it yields CAISESSTSGGKTDT. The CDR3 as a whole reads CAISESSTSGGKTDTQYF.

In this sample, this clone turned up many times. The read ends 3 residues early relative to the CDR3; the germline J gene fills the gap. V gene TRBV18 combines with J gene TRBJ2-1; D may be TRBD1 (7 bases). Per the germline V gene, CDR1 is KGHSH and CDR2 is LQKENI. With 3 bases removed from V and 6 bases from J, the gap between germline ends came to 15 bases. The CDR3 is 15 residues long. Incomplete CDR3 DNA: TGTGCCAGCTCACCTACGCGGAGGGGGCCCAATGAG. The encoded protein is CASSPTRRGPNE. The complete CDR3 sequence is CASSPTRRGPNEQFF.

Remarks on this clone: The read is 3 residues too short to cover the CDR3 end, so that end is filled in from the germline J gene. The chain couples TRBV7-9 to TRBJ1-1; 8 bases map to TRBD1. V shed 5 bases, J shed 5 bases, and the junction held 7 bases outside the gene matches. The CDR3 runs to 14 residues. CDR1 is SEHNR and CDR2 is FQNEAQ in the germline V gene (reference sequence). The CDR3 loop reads CASSGDRGRTEAFF. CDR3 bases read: TGTGCCAGCAGCGGCGACAGGGGAAGGACTGAA.

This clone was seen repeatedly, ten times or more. The CDR3 bases that were read are TGCAGTGCACAGACAGGGGGAGCGGATACG. Translation gives CSAQTGGADT. The entire CDR3 reads CSAQTGGADTQYF. The chain employs TRBV20-1 and TRBJ2-3; 9 bases fit TRBD1. The read is 3 residues too short to cover the CDR3 end, so that end is filled in from the germline J gene. CDR1 and CDR2 from the germline V gene are DFQATT and SNEGSKA (reference sequence). The V and J ends lost 6 bases and 6 bases, in that order; junction bases with no gene match: 7. The CDR3 has 13 amino acids.

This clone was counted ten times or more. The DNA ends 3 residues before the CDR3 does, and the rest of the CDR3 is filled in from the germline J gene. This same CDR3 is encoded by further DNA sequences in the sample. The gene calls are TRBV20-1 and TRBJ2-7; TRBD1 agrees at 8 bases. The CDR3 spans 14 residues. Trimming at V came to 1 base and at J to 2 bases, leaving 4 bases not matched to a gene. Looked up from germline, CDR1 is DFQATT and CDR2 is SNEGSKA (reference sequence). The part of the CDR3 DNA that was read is TGCAGTGCTAGAGGGACAGGGTCTACCTACGAG. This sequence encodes CSARGTGSTYE. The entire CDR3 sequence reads CSARGTGSTYEQYF.

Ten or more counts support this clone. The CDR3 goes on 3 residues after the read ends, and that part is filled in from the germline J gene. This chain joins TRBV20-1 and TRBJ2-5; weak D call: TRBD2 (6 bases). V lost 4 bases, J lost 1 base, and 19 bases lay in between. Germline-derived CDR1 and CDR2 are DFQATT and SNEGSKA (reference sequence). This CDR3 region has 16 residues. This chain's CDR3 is CSAKIAIAEFQETQYF. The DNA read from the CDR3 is TGCAGTGCTAAAATCGCGATAGCGGAATTCCAAGAGACC.

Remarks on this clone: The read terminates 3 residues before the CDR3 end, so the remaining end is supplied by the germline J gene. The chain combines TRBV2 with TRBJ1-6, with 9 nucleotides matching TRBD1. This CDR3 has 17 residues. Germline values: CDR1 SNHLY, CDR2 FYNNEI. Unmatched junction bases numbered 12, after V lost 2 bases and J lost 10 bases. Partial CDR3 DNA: TGTGCCAGCAGTGAATGGGGGACCGGGACAGGGCACTCACCC. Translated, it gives CASSEWGTGTGHSP. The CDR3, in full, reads CASSEWGTGTGHSPLHF. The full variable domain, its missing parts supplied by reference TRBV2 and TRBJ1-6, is EPEVTQTPSHQVTQMGQEVILRCVPISNHLYFYWYRQILGQKVEFLVSFYNNEISEKSEIFDDQFSVERPDGSNFTLKIRSTKLEDSAMYFCASSEWGTGTGHSPLHFGNGTRLTVT.

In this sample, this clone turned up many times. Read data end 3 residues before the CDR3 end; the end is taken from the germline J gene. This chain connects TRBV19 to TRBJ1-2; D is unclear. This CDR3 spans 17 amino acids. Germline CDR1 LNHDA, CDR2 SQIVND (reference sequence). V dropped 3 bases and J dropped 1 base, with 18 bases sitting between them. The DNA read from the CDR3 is TGTGCCAGTAGTATGTCTGGCAGGAGAAAAAATAACTATGGC. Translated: CASSMSGRRKNNYG. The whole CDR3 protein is CASSMSGRRKNNYGYTF.

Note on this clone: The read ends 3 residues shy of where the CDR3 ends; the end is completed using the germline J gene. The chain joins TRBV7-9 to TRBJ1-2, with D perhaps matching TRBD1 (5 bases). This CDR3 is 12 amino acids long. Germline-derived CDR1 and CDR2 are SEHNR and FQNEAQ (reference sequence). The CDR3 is CASSDEGRDYTF. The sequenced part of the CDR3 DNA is TGTGCCAGCAGCGATGAGGGGCGCGAC.

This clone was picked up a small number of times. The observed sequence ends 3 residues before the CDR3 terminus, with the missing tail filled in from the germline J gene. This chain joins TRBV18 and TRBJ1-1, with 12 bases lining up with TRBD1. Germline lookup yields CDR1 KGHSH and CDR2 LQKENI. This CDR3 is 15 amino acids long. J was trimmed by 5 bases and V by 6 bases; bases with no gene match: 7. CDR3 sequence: CASSKGQGASTEAFF. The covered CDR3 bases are TGTGCCAGCTCCAAGGGACAGGGGGCGAGTACTGAA. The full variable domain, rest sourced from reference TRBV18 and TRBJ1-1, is NAGVMQNPRHLVRRRGQEARLRCSPMKGHSHVYWYRQLPEEGLKFMVYLQKENIIDESGMPKERFSAEFPKEGPSILRIQQVVRGDSAAYFCASSKGQGASTEAFFGQGTRLTVV.

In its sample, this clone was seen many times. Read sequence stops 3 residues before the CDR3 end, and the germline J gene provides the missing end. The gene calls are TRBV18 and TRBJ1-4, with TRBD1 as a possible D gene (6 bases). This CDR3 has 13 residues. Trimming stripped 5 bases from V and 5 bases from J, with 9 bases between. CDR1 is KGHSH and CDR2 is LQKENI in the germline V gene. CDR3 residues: CASSRQENEKLFF. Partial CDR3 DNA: TGTGCCAGCTCAAGACAGGAAAATGAAAAA.

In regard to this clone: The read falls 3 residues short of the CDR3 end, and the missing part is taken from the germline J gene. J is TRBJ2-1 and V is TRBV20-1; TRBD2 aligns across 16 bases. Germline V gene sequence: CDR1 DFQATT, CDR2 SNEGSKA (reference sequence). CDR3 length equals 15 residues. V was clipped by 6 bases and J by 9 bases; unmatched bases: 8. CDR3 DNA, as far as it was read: TGCAGTGCACCGGGACTAGCGGGAGGGATGGGTGAG. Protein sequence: CSAPGLAGGMGE. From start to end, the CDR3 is CSAPGLAGGMGEQFF.

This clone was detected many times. CDR3 loop: CASSLTSGDQETQYF. Incomplete CDR3 DNA: TGTGCCAGCAGCTTAACTAGCGGGGACCAAGAGACC. The chain carries TRBV7-2 and TRBJ2-5, with TRBD2 matching over 10 bases. The read is 3 residues too short to cover the CDR3 end, so that end is filled in from the germline J gene. This CDR3 region has 15 residues. Germline-derived CDR1 and CDR2 are SGHTA and FQGNSA. With 2 bases clipped from V and 0 bases from J, the junction kept 0 bases outside the gene matches. The entire variable domain, with the rest obtained from reference TRBV7-2 and TRBJ2-5, is as follows: GAGVSQSPSNKVTEKGKDVELRCDPISGHTALYWYRQSLGQGLEFLIYFQGNSAPDKSGLPSDRFSAERTGGSVSTLTIQRTQQEDSAVYLCASSLTSGDQETQYFGPGTRLLVL.

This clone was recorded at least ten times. The CDR3 sequence: CASSPAGTYNEQFF. The sequenced CDR3 bases are TGTGCCAGCAGCCCGGCCGGGACTTACAATGAG. The chain recombines TRBV7-2 with TRBJ2-1, with D maybe TRBD2 (6 bases). The CDR3 extends 3 residues past the end of the read, so its final part is completed from the germline J gene. The CDR3 runs to 14 residues. V was pared by 5 bases and J by 4 bases, with 12 bases between. Germline V gene sequence: CDR1 SGHTA, CDR2 FQGNSA.

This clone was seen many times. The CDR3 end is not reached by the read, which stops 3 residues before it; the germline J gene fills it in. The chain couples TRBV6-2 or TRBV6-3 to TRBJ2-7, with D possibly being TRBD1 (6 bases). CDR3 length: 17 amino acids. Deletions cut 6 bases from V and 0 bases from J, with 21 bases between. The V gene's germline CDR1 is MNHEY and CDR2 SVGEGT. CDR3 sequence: CASSHRGGQSYSYEQYF. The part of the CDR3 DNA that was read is TGTGCCAGCAGCCACCGCGGCGGACAGTCCTACTCCTACGAG.